Presented here are 6 T cell receptor beta chains from one specimen sequenced in a study of T cell changes during pregnancy in multiple sclerosis. Some clones are missing from TCRdb's copy, which holds only in-frame ones; the method was immunoSEQ multiplex PCR. The repertoire has around 88,000 clones, 80% to 95% of them found once; the top ten carry 2.5% to 3%. Material: peripheral blood, obtained in the first trimester of pregnancy. The source of these receptors is a female donor with multiple sclerosis, enrolled in a pregnancy study.

The chain couples TRBV6-5 to TRBJ2-7; the D gene is possibly TRBD2 (6 bases). The CDR3 length is 14 residues. Germline CDR1 MNHEY, CDR2 SVGAGI. V shed 5 bases and J shed 4 bases, with 15 bases lying between them. CDR3 protein: CASSHDGGGYEQYF. CDR3 bases: TGTGCCAGCAGTCACGATGGGGGAGGATACGAGCAGTACTTC.

The chain carries TRBV5-1 and TRBJ2-2, with 9 nucleotides matching TRBD2. With V trimmed by 0 bases and J by 6 bases, 9 bases remained unmatched. Germline V gene data show CDR1 as SGHRS and CDR2 as YFSETQ. The CDR3 length is 17 residues. CDR3 in DNA: TGCGCCAGCAGCTTGGGAGTCGGGACTAGCTCGGCCGGGGAGCTGTTTTTT. Protein: CASSLGVGTSSAGELFF.

The rearrangement uses TRBV29-1 and TRBJ1-2, with D perhaps TRBD1 (5 bases). V dropped 2 bases and J dropped 7 bases, with 8 bases sitting between them. Germline V gene data show CDR1 as SQVTM and CDR2 as ANQGSEA. CDR3 length: 11 amino acids. DNA for the CDR3: TGCAGCGTTGAATTGGGACTTGGCTACACCTTC. Protein sequence: CSVELGLGYTF.

This chain joins TRBV29-1 and TRBJ1-1; D unresolved. CDR3 length: 15 residues. CDR1 SQVTM and CDR2 ANQGSEA come from the germline V gene. Trimming took 3 bases from V and 0 from J, leaving 14 bases between them. This chain's CDR3 is CSVDKAQIMNTEAFF. CDR3 coding DNA: TGCAGCGTTGACAAAGCACAGATCATGAACACTGAAGCTTTCTTT.

The V gene is TRBV5-1, the J gene TRBJ1-5; 10 bases are shared with TRBD1. The CDR3 spans 14 residues. Germline CDR1 SGHRS, CDR2 YFSETQ. Germline trimming cut 4 bases from V and 6 bases from J; bases unmatched to any gene: 4. The CDR3 spells CASSPDRGSQPQHF. The DNA for the CDR3 is TGCGCCAGCAGCCCGGACAGGGGGAGTCAGCCCCAGCATTTT. Full variable domain (rest looked up from reference TRBV5-1 and TRBJ1-5): KAGVTQTPRYLIKTRGQQVTLSCSPISGHRSVSWYQQTPGQGLQFLFEYFSETQRNKGNFPGRFSGRQFSNSRSEMNVSTLELGDSALYLCASSPDRGSQPQHFGDGTRLSIL.

V and J are TRBV7-2 and TRBJ2-5, with 9 bases lining up with TRBD1. This CDR3 comprises 15 residues. The germline gives CDR1 SGHTA, CDR2 FQGNSA. V trimming: 6 bases; J trimming: 2 bases; junction bases outside the gene matches: 7. The CDR3 spells CASRKQGAIQETQYF. For the CDR3, the DNA is TGTGCCAGCAGGAAACAGGGGGCAATACAAGAGACCCAGTACTTC.